The T cell receptor (beta chain) under discussion was sequenced for a study of graft-versus-host responses after intestinal transplantation. V was clipped by 0 bases and J by 5 bases, with 14 bases between them. There are 15 residues in the CDR3. CDR1 and CDR2 (germline): SGHNT, YYREEE (reference sequence). Overall study results and limits: Declining HvG levels early post-transplant were linked to peak circulating GvH clone levels. GvH clones turned up in recipient marrow; some had shown up first in ileum or blood.

As to this clone: Its specificity is unknown.

Here immunoSEQ multiplex PCR was the method, and the copy in TCRdb shows in-frame clones only, minus some. The sample gives roughly 25,000 clones, 85% to 95% of which show up once; about 0.5% is in the top ten. This rearrangement joins TRBV5-4 to TRBJ1-1; possible D gene TRBD1, 6 bases. The TCR sequence derives from a human patient who received an intestinal transplant, so some T cells may come from the graft donor. This sample comprised PBMCs, obtained 18 days after transplant. The CDR3 DNA follows: TGTGCCAGCAGCTTGGGCGGGGGGGCTGGAACTGAAGCTTTCTTT. This encodes CASSLGGGAGTEAFF. The full variable domain, rest sourced from reference TRBV5-4 and TRBJ1-1, is ETGVTQSPTHLIKTRGQQVTLRCSSQSGHNTVSWYQQALGQGPQFIFQYYREEENGRGNFPPRFSGLQFPNYSSELNVNALELDDSALYLCASSLGGGAGTEAFFGQGTRLTVV.